Reported below is one TCR beta chain. Its antigen is unknown. Per-base qualities were not stored, and no clone one base away is much larger. This specimen's treatment or condition label, per the study, means: suppressive antiretroviral therapy. Cells were stimulated with a pool of overlapping HIV-1 Gag 15-mer peptides at 1 ug per peptide per mL. Nonresponding CD40L-negative CD69-negative CD45RO-high memory CD4+ T cells were sorted as memory populations depleted of antigen-responding cells. HIV-1-infected adults in whom suppressive ART had been started during chronic infection were enrolled as participants. Plasma HIV-1 RNA had been undetectable (below 50 copies/mL) in participants for at least 4 years. To be included, a participant needed positive CMV serology and a CD4+ T cell count above 400 cells/uL. Before stimulation, PBMCs were isolated using density centrifugation and depleted of CD8+ T cells. For roughly 19 hours, CD8-depleted PBMCs were stimulated with anti-CD28/CD49d costimulation, a CD40-blocking antibody, and enfuvirtide, which was added to prevent new infections. Cell sorting was done on a Beckman Coulter MoFlo Legacy or XDP sorter, and dead cells were excluded with propidium iodide. Genomic DNA was extracted with the QIAamp DNA Mini Kit for samples above one million cells, otherwise with the Quick-DNA Microprep Kit.

TCRbeta repertoires were sequenced from genomic DNA with the immunoSEQ hsTCRB assay version 4 in survey mode. Genomic DNA was diluted to around 9.4 ng/uL, using up to roughly 1 ug per sample for TCRbeta sequencing. Per the source publication's procedure: TCRbeta data analysis was done in ImmunoSeq Analyzer 3.0, and diversity was calculated on productive nucleotide rearrangements. The improved Chao index was used to estimate lower-bound TCR diversity, and the Gini coefficient was used to estimate clonality using the Immunarch R package. When different nucleotide rearrangements encoded the same CDR3beta amino acid sequence, each rearrangement was treated as a distinct clonotype. Differential abundance analysis identified TCRbeta sequences significantly enriched in antigen-responding cells relative to anti-CD3/anti-CD28-activated cells. GLIPH2 grouped TCRs by predicted peptide-MHC specificity, both within each participant and across combined participant data sets. Not all clones reach the TCRdb copy of this immuneACCESS table, which keeps in-frame sequences only. Checked studies attribute under half of the gap to unresolved V genes and leave the rest unexplained. The V and J calls and the clone size are those of that table, but D and trimming were determined from the DNA. This sample has about 36,000 clones in its table, and 85% to 90% of those were observed once. In total, the top ten clones hold roughly 5.6% of the sample.

The data stem from a study of persistence of HIV-infected CD4 T cells (dated by TCRdb to 2018 to 2020). In terms of the full investigation: CMV- and HIV-1 Gag-responding CD4+ T cells were isolated from ART-treated individuals so that antigen-driven clonal expansion of HIV-1-infected cells could be examined. Suppressive ART had been received by participants for a median of about eight years. Apart from a couple of participants who underwent leukapheresis at a single time point, peripheral blood samples of up to about 180 mL were collected from participants at multiple time points. TCRbeta sequencing assessed the clonality of all cells in each sorted population, while proviral sequencing assessed the clonality of infected cells. In the cross-participant TCR cluster analysis, about eight participants were included for CMV and 6 or 7 participants were included for Gag.

The CDR3 covers 14 residues, taking in both the cysteine and the phenylalanine. Just the 42-base CDR3 DNA is kept, in frame starting at base 1. The germline V gene sets CDR1 to SGHDN and CDR2 to FVKESK. Trimming takes 4 bases from V and 10 bases from J, and the germline ends sit 19 bases apart. On the study overall, not on this receptor specifically: Bulk TCR analyses could not be limited to the rare CMV-responding cells that actually contained HIV-1 proviruses. Significantly lower TCRbeta richness was observed in CMV- and Gag-responding cells than in anti-CD3/anti-CD28-responding cells, and higher oligoclonality was observed in CMV-responding cells than in CD3/CD28-stimulated and Gag-responding cells. A correlation was observed between TCR oligoclonality and proviral oligoclonality within the same sorted populations. Only a small number of individuals took part in the study, and the range of antigens tested was limited. Antigen-responding cells were enriched for degenerate expanded CDR3beta sequences, which suggests convergent selection of CD4+ responses to CMV and Gag.

In this chain, TRBV14 is recombined with TRBJ1-2; the D gene is not confidently resolved. The TCR sequence derives from an adult with HIV. The donor label of this sample is uncertain. The sample consisted of cultured CD4+ T cells from PBMCs, taken from a patient who received antiretroviral therapy. According to the study, the label for this sample's cell subset or site signals: CD40L-CD69- CD45RO-high memory CD4 T cells not responding to Gag peptides. Here is the DNA: TGTGCCAGCAGCCGAATACGGGCCCGGGAGTTCTACACCTTC. Protein translation: CASSRIRAREFYTF.